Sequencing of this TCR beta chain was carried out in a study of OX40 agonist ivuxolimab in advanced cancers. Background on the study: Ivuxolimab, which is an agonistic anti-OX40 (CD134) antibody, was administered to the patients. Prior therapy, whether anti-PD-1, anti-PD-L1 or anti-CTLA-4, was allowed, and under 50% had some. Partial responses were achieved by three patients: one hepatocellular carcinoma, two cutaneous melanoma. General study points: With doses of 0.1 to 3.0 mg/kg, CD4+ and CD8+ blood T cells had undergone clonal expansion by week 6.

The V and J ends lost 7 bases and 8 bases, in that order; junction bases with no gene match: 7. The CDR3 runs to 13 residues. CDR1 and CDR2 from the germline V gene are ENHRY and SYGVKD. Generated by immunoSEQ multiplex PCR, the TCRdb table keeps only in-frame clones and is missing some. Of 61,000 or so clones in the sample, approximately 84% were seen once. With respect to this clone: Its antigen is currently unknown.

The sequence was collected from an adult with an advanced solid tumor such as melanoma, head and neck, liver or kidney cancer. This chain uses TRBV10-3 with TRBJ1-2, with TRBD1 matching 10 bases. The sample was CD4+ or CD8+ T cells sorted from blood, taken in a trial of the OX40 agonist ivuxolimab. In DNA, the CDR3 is TGTGCCATCAAGGTCCAGGACAGGGGGGGCTACACCTTC. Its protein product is CAIKVQDRGGYTF.